The 5 T cell receptor beta chains below come from one sample, sequenced in a study of T cells of healthy individuals listed by TCRdb under 2018. Receptors were amplified or captured by 5' RACE. The listed sequencing device is Illumina MiSeq. Starting from the raw public reads, TCRdb applied fastp trimming at Q25, assembled clones with MiXCR and retained in-frame beta chains. Every entry covers one CDR3 protein and lists the most common genes and DNA from its rows. The sample table holds about 100,000 distinct CDR3 sequences, of which approximately 15% were seen once. Of the sample, over 5% is held by the ten largest clones. These TCRs come from a human donor in good health.

This clonotype was observed a few times. The V call is TRBV7-9, the J call TRBJ1-1; unclear D gene. This CDR3 region has 13 residues. Between the trimmed V and J ends, which lost 4 bases and 3 bases, there was a span of 9 bases. The germline V gene has CDR1 SEHNR and CDR2 FQNEAQ (reference sequence). The CDR3 here is CASSYRVDTEAFF. CDR3 sequence (DNA): TGTGCCAGCAGCTACCGCGTAGACACTGAAGCTTTCTTT.

This clonotype was observed a handful of times. This chain joins TRBV14 and TRBJ1-2, with D hard to call. Per the germline V gene, CDR1 is SGHDN and CDR2 is FVKESK. CDR3 length: 15 amino acids. V dropped 5 bases and J dropped 9 bases, with 22 bases sitting between them. This chain's CDR3 is CASSTQASPGKSYTF. In DNA, the CDR3 is TGTGCCAGCAGCACCCAGGCTTCACCGGGCAAAAGCTACACCTTC.

This clonotype was seen ten or more times. The gene calls are TRBV5-1 and TRBJ2-5; 10 positions match TRBD1. Trimming cost V 4 bases and J 3 bases; bases outside gene matches: 0. Germline V CDR1 and CDR2: SGHRS, YFSETQ. The CDR3 is made up of 13 amino acids. The CDR3, as DNA: TGCGCCAGCAGCGGACAGGGGGAAGAGACCCAGTACTTC. Translating gives CASSGQGEETQYF.

The table lists this clonotype with many counts. The V gene is TRBV27, the J gene TRBJ2-2; D is perhaps TRBD2 (6 bases). The CDR3 is 17 residues long. V shed 3 bases and J shed 3 bases, with 17 bases lying between them. CDR1 and CDR2 from the germline V gene are MNHEY and SMNVEV (reference sequence). CDR3 sequence (DNA): TGTGCCAGCAGTTTTCGGGGGTGGGTTCTGGACACCGGGGAGCTGTTTTTT. Its protein product is CASSFRGWVLDTGELFF.

Ten or more counts support this clonotype. The rearrangement links TRBV12-3 or TRBV12-4 to TRBJ1-2; 7 nucleotides match TRBD1. This CDR3 comprises 15 residues. V shed 5 bases, J shed 2 bases, and the junction held 8 bases outside the gene matches. Here the CDR3 reads CASSRPGQLNYGYTF. In DNA, the CDR3 is TGTGCCAGCAGTCGGCCGGGACAGCTAAACTATGGCTACACCTTC.